The entry that follows covers one T cell receptor beta chain sequence. As handled by the study authors: Reference gene primer amplification yielded estimated nucleated cell counts. Libraries were prepared by immunoSEQ multiplex PCR; TCRdb keeps only in-frame clonotypes and omits some of them. V and J calls and clone size follow that table, whereas D and trimming were derived from the DNA. The data contain about 120,000 clones, 74% of them singletons. These data come from a study of blood T cell repertoires in COVID-19. About the research overall: Sites across the United States, Italy and Spain contributed samples from acute and convalescent COVID-19. PBMCs, B-cell-depleted T cells, or T cells were the source of the cDNA or gDNA that made up the material.

CDR1 is GTSNPN, CDR2 SVGIG, per germline (reference sequence). The length of the CDR3 is 11 residues. Trimming left V 3 bases short and J 3 bases short, with 6 bases between. The TCR sequence derives from a man in his sixties with acute or convalescent COVID-19. The sample comprised peripheral blood. This chain joins TRBV30 and TRBJ2-7; a possible D gene is TRBD1 (6 bases). CDR3 sequence: CAWRDSYEQYF. CDR3 nucleotide sequence: TGTGCCTGGAGGGACAGCTACGAGCAGTACTTC. The entire variable domain, with the rest obtained from reference TRBV30 and TRBJ2-7, is as follows: SQTIHQWPATLVQPVGSPLSLECTVEGTSNPNLYWYRQAAGRGLQLLFYSVGIGQISSEVPQNLSASRPQDRQFILSSKKLLLSDSGFYLCAWRDSYEQYFGPGTRLTVT.